Listed below are T cell receptor beta chains from one sample, sequenced in a study of blood T cell dynamics during melanoma immunotherapy. TCRdb's copy holds only in-frame clones and misses some; the assay was immunoSEQ multiplex PCR. Here the sample spans about 7,200 clones, around 81% being singletons. Here the sequenced sample was blood, taken from a patient treated with checkpoint blockade. The receptors originated from a human donor with melanoma. Each CDR3 is given with its conserved first and last residue. A D gene is named only where the DNA matches it firmly. Clone size is stated in some rows and not others, as once, few, many or a class when expanded.

D: TRBD2
length: 15
J: TRBJ2-3
size: -
V: TRBV25-1
DNA: TGTGCCAGCAGTGAAAGACTAGCAAGCACAGATACGCAGTATTTT
CDR3: CASSERLASTDTQYF

D: -
length: 12
J: TRBJ1-6
size: once
V: TRBV28
DNA: TGTGCCAGCAGTTTGGAAAATTCACCCCTCCACTTT
CDR3: CASSLENSPLHF

D: -
length: 13
J: TRBJ1-1
size: -
V: TRBV28
DNA: TGTGCCAGCAACACCCCACCGAACACTGAAGCTTTCTTT
CDR3: CASNTPPNTEAFF

D: -
length: 13
J: TRBJ1-2
size: -
V: TRBV6-6
DNA: TGTGCCAGCAGTCCGGGCTTGGCGGATGGCTACACCTTC
CDR3: CASSPGLADGYTF

D: -
length: 13
J: TRBJ2-1
size: -
V: TRBV7-2
DNA: TGTGCCAGCAGCTTCGGACCAAACAATGAGCAGTTCTTC
CDR3: CASSFGPNNEQFF

D: -
length: 13
J: TRBJ1-2
size: -
V: TRBV11-2
DNA: TGTGCCAGCAGCTTATCAGTGGACTATGGCTACACCTTC
CDR3: CASSLSVDYGYTF

D: TRBD2
length: 16
J: TRBJ2-5
size: -
V: TRBV6-1
DNA: TGTGCCAGCAGTGAAGCCCTTAGCGGGAGGGGGGAGACCCAGTACTTC
CDR3: CASSEALSGRGETQYF

D: -
length: 13
J: TRBJ1-5
size: -
V: TRBV5-6
DNA: TGTGCCAGCAGCTTTTGGAGTCGACAGCCCCAGCATTTT
CDR3: CASSFWSRQPQHF

D: -
length: 17
J: TRBJ1-6
size: -
V: TRBV4-1
DNA: TGCGCCAGCAGCCAAGACCCCAGGAGCTCCTATAATTCACCCCTCCACTTT
CDR3: CASSQDPRSSYNSPLHF

D: -
length: 13
J: TRBJ1-2
size: -
V: TRBV30
DNA: TGTGCCTGGAGACTGGAAAGATACTATGGCTACACCTTC
CDR3: CAWRLERYYGYTF

D: TRBD1
length: 14
J: TRBJ1-1
size: -
V: TRBV5-1
DNA: TGCGCCAGCAGGGGGACAGGGCGGAACACTGAAGCTTTCTTT
CDR3: CASRGTGRNTEAFF

D: TRBD1
length: 17
J: TRBJ2-6
size: -
V: TRBV5-7
DNA: TGTGCCAGCCACCCCCCCCCAAGGGGGCCCGGGGCCAACGTCCTGACTTTC
CDR3: CASHPPPRGPGANVLTF

D: TRBD2
length: 16
J: TRBJ2-7
size: -
V: TRBV14
DNA: TGTGCCAGCAGCCAAGTGGGACTAGCGGGATCATACGAGCAGTACTTC
CDR3: CASSQVGLAGSYEQYF

D: -
length: 10
J: TRBJ2-7
size: -
V: TRBV28
DNA: TGTGCCAGCAGTTTGGACGAGCAGTACTTC
CDR3: CASSLDEQYF

D: -
length: 16
J: TRBJ1-1
size: once
V: TRBV19
DNA: TGTGCCAGTATCACCCCGGGGGGCACCCGAAGGGCTGAAGCTTTCTTT
CDR3: CASITPGGTRRAEAFF

D: -
length: 12
J: TRBJ2-7
size: -
V: TRBV6-6
DNA: TGTGCCAGCGGGGGCAGCTCCTACGAGCAGTACTTC
CDR3: CASGGSSYEQYF

D: -
length: 13
J: TRBJ1-2
size: -
V: TRBV9
DNA: TGTGCCAGCAGCGTTGGGGCAGGGGTTGGCTACACCTTC
CDR3: CASSVGAGVGYTF